The rows below give T cell receptor beta chains drawn from one sample of a study of metastatic and nonmetastatic thyroid tumors. MiXCR reprocessed the PCR reads for TCRdb. Here the sample spans around 37,000 clones, 20% to 30% being singletons. Sequencing was carried out using blood. These receptors originate from a female donor with papillary thyroid cancer or a benign thyroid nodule (not recorded which). Some clones in this sample may be carry-over from other donors' samples. Each CDR3 is given with its conserved first and last residue. The D gene is left open where the match is weak. Clone size is stated in some rows and not others, as once, few, many or a class when expanded.

abundance	v_gene	d_gene	j_gene	CDR3nt	CDR3aa
.	TRBV6-1	TRBD1	TRBJ1-2	TGTGCCAGCATTCAAACAGGGGCATTAGGGTATGGCTACACCTTC	CASIQTGALGYGYTF
few	TRBV15	.	TRBJ1-6	TGTGCCACCAGCAGAGGGGACGGGGATAAATCCCTCCACTTT	CATSRGDGDKSLHF
.	TRBV11-2	TRBD2	TRBJ2-1	TGTGCCAGCAGCTTGCTAGCGGGAGACTCTCGTGGTGAGCAGTTCTTC	CASSLLAGDSRGEQFF
many	TRBV9	TRBD2	TRBJ2-7	TGTGCCAGTAAGGGTCGAGCGGGAGTCCGGTACGAGCAGTACTTC	CASKGRAGVRYEQYF
medium-sized	TRBV6-5	TRBD1	TRBJ2-3	TGTGCCAGCAGCCTGACCGGGACAGGGGGCTCGGCAGATACGCAGTATTTT	CASSLTGTGGSADTQYF
.	TRBV7-2	.	TRBJ2-2	TGTGCCAGCAGCCGCCTGATCCGAGGCACCGGGGAGCTGTTTTTT	CASSRLIRGTGELFF
.	TRBV30	TRBD2	TRBJ2-7	TGTGCCTGGAGTGTTTTTACTAGCGGGAGGTACGAGCAGTACTTC	CAWSVFTSGRYEQYF
many	TRBV5-1	TRBD1	TRBJ1-1	TGCGCCAGCAGCGAGCCAGGGGGGATCGCTTTCTTT	CASSEPGGIAFF
few	TRBV6-2/TRBV6-3	.	TRBJ2-2	TGTGCCAGCAAAGCCCCGGCGGTGAGGTCCGGGTGGCTGTTTTTT	CASKAPAVRSGWLFF
many	TRBV2	.	TRBJ2-3	TGTGCCAGCAGTGAGAGGCGGGGTAGCACAGATACGCAGTATTTT	CASSERRGSTDTQYF
few	TRBV20-1	.	TRBJ1-2	TGCAGTGCTAGAGTATCCCGGACAGAGTTGTGGAACTATGGCTACACCTTC	CSARVSRTELWNYGYTF
once	TRBV9	TRBD1	TRBJ2-1	TGTGCCAGCAGCGTTGGGACAGGGGACAATGAGCAGTTCTTC	CASSVGTGDNEQFF
many	TRBV4-1	.	TRBJ1-1	TGCGCCAGCAGCCAAGACGGTGCAGTCACCAACACTGAAGCTTTCTTT	CASSQDGAVTNTEAFF
few	TRBV20-1	TRBD2	TRBJ2-7	TGCAGTGCTAGACCCGGACTAGCGGGAGGCCGGCGGCGCGAGCAGTACTTC	CSARPGLAGGRRREQYF
once	TRBV5-1	.	TRBJ2-6	TGCGCCAGCTCGGGACTCCTCTCTGGGGCCAACGTCCTGACTTTC	CASSGLLSGANVLTF
many	TRBV2	.	TRBJ2-3	TGTGCCAGCAGTGTTTTGGTAAGGTCCACAGATACGCAGTATTTT	CASSVLVRSTDTQYF
.	TRBV15	.	TRBJ2-1	TGTGCCACCATCAGACCTCGGACAGTTGGGAATGAGCAGTTCTTC	CATIRPRTVGNEQFF
many	TRBV4-2	.	TRBJ2-1	TGTGCCAGCAGCCAAGACAGTCTCGATGAGCAGTTCTTC	CASSQDSLDEQFF
.	TRBV20-1	.	TRBJ1-2	TGCAGTGCTAGAGATGGTGTAGGGGAGTTCGGCTACACCTTC	CSARDGVGEFGYTF
many	TRBV11-2	TRBD2	TRBJ2-1	TGTGCCAGCAGCTTCGGCGGGAGAGGATACAATGAGCAGTTCTTC	CASSFGGRGYNEQFF
.	TRBV6-1	.	TRBJ1-2	TGTGCCAGCAGTCTAAACAGGGTACAGGGCTACACCTTC	CASSLNRVQGYTF
.	TRBV5-1	.	TRBJ2-2	TGCGCCAGCAGCTTGGCGAACAGAACGACCGGGGAGCTGTTTTTT	CASSLANRTTGELFF
.	TRBV2	.	TRBJ1-6	TGTGCCAGCAGGTCTGGACAGCCTAATAATTCACCCCTCCACTTT	CASRSGQPNNSPLHF
.	TRBV6-1	.	TRBJ1-1	TGTGCCAGCGGCCGCACGGGACACACTCAAGCTTTCTTT	CASGRTGHTQAFF
.	TRBV11-3	.	TRBJ1-1	TGTGCCAGCAGCTCTGGGGTAGGGACTGAAGCTTTCTTT	CASSSGVGTEAFF
many	TRBV7-8	.	TRBJ2-7	TGTGCCAGCAGCTTAGCGTTCGGGGGTGTCTCCTACGAGCAGTACTTC	CASSLAFGGVSYEQYF
medium-sized	TRBV7-6	.	TRBJ2-1	TGTGCCAGCAGCCCCGCCGTGCAGGGACGGAACAATGAGCAGTTCTTC	CASSPAVQGRNNEQFF
many	TRBV20-1	.	TRBJ2-1	TGCAGTGCTAGAAGTGGGGACCAACCCTTGATAGACAATGAGCAGTTCTTC	CSARSGDQPLIDNEQFF
.	TRBV11-1	TRBD1	TRBJ1-2	TGTGCCAGCAGTCGACAGGGGGCATATGGCTACACCTTC	CASSRQGAYGYTF
.	TRBV27	TRBD1	TRBJ1-6	TGTGCCAGCAGCCGAGACAGGGGGAATTCACCCCTCCACTTT	CASSRDRGNSPLHF
few	TRBV15	.	TRBJ2-2	TGTGCCACCGGGCACAGTGTCAAGCGGGAGCTGTTTTTT	CATGHSVKRELFF
many	TRBV5-4	.	TRBJ1-1	TGTGCCAGCAGCTTGAACGCGAACACTGAAGCTTTCTTT	CASSLNANTEAFF
many	TRBV5-1	.	TRBJ2-1	TGCGCCAGCAGCCTCTCTAGCACCAACAATGAGCAGTTCTTC	CASSLSSTNNEQFF
.	TRBV5-8	TRBD2	TRBJ2-5	TGTGCCAGCAGCTTGGGGACTAGCGGGGGAATAGAGACCCAGTACTTC	CASSLGTSGGIETQYF
many	TRBV19	.	TRBJ2-3	TGTGCCAGTACCTTGACTACAGGCACAGATACGCAGTATTTT	CASTLTTGTDTQYF
many	TRBV5-1	TRBD2	TRBJ2-1	TGCGCCAGCAGCTTGGTGGCTAGCGGGAGGGGTGAGCAGTTCTTC	CASSLVASGRGEQFF
few	TRBV2	TRBD2	TRBJ2-3	TGTGCCAGGGGACTAACAGATACGCAGTATTTT	CARGLTDTQYF
many	TRBV18	.	TRBJ2-7	TGTGCCAGCTCACCAGGGGCCCTCTACGAGCAGTACTTC	CASSPGALYEQYF
.	TRBV5-1	.	TRBJ2-5	TGCGCCAGCAGCTTGGGGTCTAGCTGGAGAGGAGAGACCCAGTACTTC	CASSLGSSWRGETQYF
.	TRBV27	TRBD2	TRBJ2-1	TGTGCCAGCATTTGGGTACAGGGGGCGACTAGCGGGAGCAACAATGAGCAGTTCTTC	CASIWVQGATSGSNNEQFF
once	TRBV11-2	.	TRBJ1-2	TGTGCCAGCAGCTTAGTGTCCTTATCCTCGTATGGCTACACCTTC	CASSLVSLSSYGYTF
.	TRBV20-1	.	TRBJ2-2	TGCAGTGCTAGAGATAAGACAAAGGGCGGGGAGCTGTTTTTT	CSARDKTKGGELFF
many	TRBV5-1	.	TRBJ2-2	TGCGCCAGCAGCGTTTACAATACGAACACCGGGGAGCTGTTTTTT	CASSVYNTNTGELFF
.	TRBV20-1	TRBD1	TRBJ1-1	TGCAGTGCTAACCAGGGGGCGGCTGAAGCTCTCTTT	CSANQGAAEALF
many	TRBV7-8	TRBD1	TRBJ2-1	TGTGCCAGCAGCTCAAGGAGACAGGGAGCTTTAGATGAGCAGTTCTTC	CASSSRRQGALDEQFF
few	TRBV6-1	TRBD1	TRBJ1-3	TGTGCCAGCAGTCCCGGGGACAGGGAAATAGACACCATATATTTT	CASSPGDREIDTIYF
many	TRBV7-9	TRBD2	TRBJ2-1	TGTGCCAGCAGCTTAGGACTAGCGGGAGATCTGAATGAGCAGTTCTTC	CASSLGLAGDLNEQFF
few	TRBV28	.	TRBJ2-7	TGTGCCAGCAGCTCAGGTGTCTATGGGCAGTACTTC	CASSSGVYGQYF
medium-sized	TRBV12-3/TRBV12-4	.	TRBJ2-1	TGTGCCAGCAGTTTAATAGACTTTCCTACAGGGGAGCAGTTCTTC	CASSLIDFPTGEQFF
medium-sized	TRBV28	.	TRBJ2-7	TGTGCCAGCAGTTGGGAGCTCGAGCAGTACTTC	CASSWELEQYF
.	TRBV5-1	.	TRBJ2-2	TGCGCCAGCAGCATTGGGGATCGTGGGGAGCTGTTTTTT	CASSIGDRGELFF
many	TRBV4-3	.	TRBJ2-7	TGCGCCAGCAGCCAAGAACCGGGAATGAGTAGAGAGCAGTACTTC	CASSQEPGMSREQYF
.	TRBV7-9	.	TRBJ2-7	TGTGCCAGCAGCTTATTCGGGGGGCGTAAAGACGAGCAGTACTTC	CASSLFGGRKDEQYF